These T cell receptor beta chains were read from a single sample in a study of breast tumors, draining lymph nodes, adjacent tissues. MiXCR was run by TCRdb on the multiplex PCR reads, yielding one entry per CDR3 protein. The sample carries roughly 80,000 distinct CDR3 sequences, about 21% recorded once. The sequenced material came from axillary lymph node tissue. All receptors come from a female donor with breast cancer. Some clones in this sample may be carry-over from other donors' samples. The CDR3 runs from the conserved cysteine through the conserved F or W. Each record gives: clone size, D gene, V gene, J gene, CDR3 protein, CDR3 DNA. A D gene is named only where the DNA matches it firmly. Size tells how often a clone was seen (once, few, many) or the class of an expanded clone, and some rows leave it out.

clone size: once
D gene: -
V gene: TRBV7-2
J gene: TRBJ1-1
CDR3 protein: CASSQGQLHEAFF
CDR3 DNA: TGTGCCAGCAGCCAAGGACAGCTACATGAAGCTTTCTTT

clone size: few
D gene: -
V gene: TRBV20-1
J gene: TRBJ1-2
CDR3 protein: CSARHHGVPYGYAF
CDR3 DNA: TGCAGTGCTAGACACCACGGAGTGCCTTATGGCTACGCCTTC

clone size: many
D gene: TRBD2
V gene: TRBV9
J gene: TRBJ2-5
CDR3 protein: CASRRDYSQETQYF
CDR3 DNA: TGTGCCAGCCGAAGGGACTATTCACAAGAGACCCAGTACTTC

clone size: -
D gene: TRBD1
V gene: TRBV18
J gene: TRBJ2-1
CDR3 protein: CASSPPGTGGLNEQFF
CDR3 DNA: TGTGCCAGCTCACCACCGGGGACAGGGGGCTTAAATGAGCAGTTCTTC

clone size: many
D gene: TRBD2
V gene: TRBV11-3
J gene: TRBJ2-3
CDR3 protein: CASSSERGPGDTQYF
CDR3 DNA: TGTGCCAGCAGCTCCGAGCGGGGCCCGGGAGATACGCAGTATTTT

clone size: many
D gene: -
V gene: TRBV20-1
J gene: TRBJ2-5
CDR3 protein: CSASRTLYQETQYF
CDR3 DNA: TGCAGTGCTTCTCGGACTCTCTACCAAGAGACCCAGTACTTC

clone size: -
D gene: -
V gene: TRBV28
J gene: TRBJ2-7
CDR3 protein: CASSPREWAGTHEQYF
CDR3 DNA: TGTGCCAGCAGCCCAAGGGAGTGGGCAGGCACCCACGAGCAGTACTTC

clone size: many
D gene: -
V gene: TRBV6-5
J gene: TRBJ1-5
CDR3 protein: CASSLTVRGQPQHF
CDR3 DNA: TGTGCCAGCAGCTTGACAGTGAGGGGCCAGCCCCAGCATTTT

clone size: -
D gene: -
V gene: TRBV12-5
J gene: TRBJ2-4
CDR3 protein: CASALGVQNIQYF
CDR3 DNA: TGTGCTAGTGCCTTGGGAGTCCAAAACATTCAGTACTTC

clone size: -
D gene: -
V gene: TRBV28
J gene: TRBJ1-2
CDR3 protein: CASSLRVFHGYTF
CDR3 DNA: TGTGCCAGCAGTTTAAGAGTTTTTCACGGCTACACCTTC

clone size: -
D gene: -
V gene: TRBV30
J gene: TRBJ2-7
CDR3 protein: CAWSAQGEQYF
CDR3 DNA: TGTGCCTGGAGTGCCCAGGGCGAGCAGTACTTC

clone size: many
D gene: TRBD2
V gene: TRBV20-1
J gene: TRBJ2-5
CDR3 protein: CSALTSGRAIIQETQYF
CDR3 DNA: TGCAGTGCACTGACTAGCGGGAGGGCCATAATCCAAGAGACCCAGTACTTC

clone size: many
D gene: TRBD1
V gene: TRBV12-3/TRBV12-4
J gene: TRBJ1-2
CDR3 protein: CASSPRGTVTSGYTF
CDR3 DNA: TGTGCCAGCAGTCCCAGGGGGACGGTGACGTCGGGCTACACCTTC

clone size: many
D gene: TRBD1
V gene: TRBV28
J gene: TRBJ2-5
CDR3 protein: CASSLSTGRETQYF
CDR3 DNA: TGTGCCAGCAGTCTGTCGACAGGGCGAGAGACCCAGTACTTC

clone size: many
D gene: TRBD1
V gene: TRBV6-1
J gene: TRBJ1-5
CDR3 protein: CASSGWDRREQPQHF
CDR3 DNA: TGTGCCAGCAGTGGCTGGGACAGGCGAGAACAGCCCCAGCATTTT

clone size: many
D gene: TRBD2
V gene: TRBV14
J gene: TRBJ2-3
CDR3 protein: CASSRGGSTDTQYF
CDR3 DNA: TGTGCCAGCAGCCGGGGGGGAAGCACAGATACGCAGTATTTT

clone size: many
D gene: -
V gene: TRBV6-9
J gene: TRBJ2-7
CDR3 protein: CASSWDSLYEQYF
CDR3 DNA: TGTGCCAGCAGTTGGGACTCCCTTTACGAGCAGTACTTC